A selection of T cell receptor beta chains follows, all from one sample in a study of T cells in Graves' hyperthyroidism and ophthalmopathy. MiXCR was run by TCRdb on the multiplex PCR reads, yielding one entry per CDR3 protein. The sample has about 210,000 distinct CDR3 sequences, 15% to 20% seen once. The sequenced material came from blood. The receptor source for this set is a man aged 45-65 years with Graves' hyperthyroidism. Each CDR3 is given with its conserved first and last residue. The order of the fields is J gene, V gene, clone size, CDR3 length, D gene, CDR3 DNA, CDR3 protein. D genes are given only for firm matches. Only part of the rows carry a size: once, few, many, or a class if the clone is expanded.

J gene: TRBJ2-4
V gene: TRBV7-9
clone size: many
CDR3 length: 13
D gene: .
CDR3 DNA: TGTGCCAGCAGCTGGATCGAGAGGGACATTCAGTACTTC
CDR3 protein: CASSWIERDIQYF

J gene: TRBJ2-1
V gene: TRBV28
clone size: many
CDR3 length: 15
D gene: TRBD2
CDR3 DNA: TGTGCCAGCACCATGGGACTAGCGGGAGCTAAGGAGCAGTTCTTC
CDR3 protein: CASTMGLAGAKEQFF

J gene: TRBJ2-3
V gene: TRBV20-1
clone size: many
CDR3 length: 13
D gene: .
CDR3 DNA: TGCAGTGCTAGAGAAAACCAGGGAGATACGCAGTATTTT
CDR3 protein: CSARENQGDTQYF

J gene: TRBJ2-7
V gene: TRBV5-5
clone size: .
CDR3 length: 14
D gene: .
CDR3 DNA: TGTGCCAGCGGGGTAGAGAGGCAGGCCTACGAGCAGTACTTC
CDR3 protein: CASGVERQAYEQYF

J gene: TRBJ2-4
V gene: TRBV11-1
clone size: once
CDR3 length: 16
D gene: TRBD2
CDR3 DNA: TGTGCCAGCAGCCCCGGGACTAGCGGGATAACGGACATTCAGTACTTC
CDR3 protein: CASSPGTSGITDIQYF

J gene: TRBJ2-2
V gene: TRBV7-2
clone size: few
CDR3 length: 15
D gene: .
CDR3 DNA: TGTGCCAGCAGCCTAGTGGGCCCTAATACCGGGGAGCTGTTTTTT
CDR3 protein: CASSLVGPNTGELFF

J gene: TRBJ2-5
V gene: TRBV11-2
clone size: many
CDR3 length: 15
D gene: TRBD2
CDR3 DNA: TGTGCCAGCAGCCAACTAGCGGGTGTAGAAGAGACCCAGTACTTC
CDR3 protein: CASSQLAGVEETQYF

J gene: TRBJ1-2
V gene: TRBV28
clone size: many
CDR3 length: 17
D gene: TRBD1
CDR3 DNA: TGTGCCAGCAGTTTCATAGGGGGGACAGGGGGTGAGAATGGCTACACCTTC
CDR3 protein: CASSFIGGTGGENGYTF

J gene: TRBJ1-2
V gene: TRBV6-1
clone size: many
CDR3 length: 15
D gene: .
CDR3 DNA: TGTGCCAGCAGTCGGGGACCCGCGAACAACTATGGCTACACCTTC
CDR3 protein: CASSRGPANNYGYTF

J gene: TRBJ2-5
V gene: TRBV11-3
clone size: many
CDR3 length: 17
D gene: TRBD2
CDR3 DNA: TGTGCCAGCAGCTTACCTCCGGGACTAGCGACCCAAGAGACCCAGTACTTC
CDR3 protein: CASSLPPGLATQETQYF

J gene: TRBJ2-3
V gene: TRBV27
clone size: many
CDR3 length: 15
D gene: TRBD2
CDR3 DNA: TGTGCCAGCAGTTTAGGGACTAGCGCCACAGATACGCAGTATTTT
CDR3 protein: CASSLGTSATDTQYF

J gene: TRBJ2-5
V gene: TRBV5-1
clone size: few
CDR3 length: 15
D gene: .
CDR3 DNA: TGCGCCAGCAGCTTGGCCGGGACAAGCCAAGAGACCCAGTACTTC
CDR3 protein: CASSLAGTSQETQYF

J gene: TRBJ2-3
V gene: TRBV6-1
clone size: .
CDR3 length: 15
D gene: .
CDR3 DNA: TGTGCCAGCAGTGAAATCGGAAAGAGCACAGATACGCAGTATTTT
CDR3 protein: CASSEIGKSTDTQYF

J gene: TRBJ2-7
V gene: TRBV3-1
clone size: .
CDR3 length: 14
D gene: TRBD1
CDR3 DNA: TGTGCCAGCAGCCCAGTGGGGACAGTCTACGAGCAGTACTTC
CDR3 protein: CASSPVGTVYEQYF

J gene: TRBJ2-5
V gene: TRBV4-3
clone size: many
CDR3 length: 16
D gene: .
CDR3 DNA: TGCGCCAGCAGCCGAGGGGCTTTCCAAAATGAGGAGACCCAGTACTTC
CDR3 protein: CASSRGAFQNEETQYF

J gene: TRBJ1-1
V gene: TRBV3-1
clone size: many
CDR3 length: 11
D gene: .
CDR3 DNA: TGTGCCAGCAGCCAAGCCACTGAAGCTTTCTTT
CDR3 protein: CASSQATEAFF

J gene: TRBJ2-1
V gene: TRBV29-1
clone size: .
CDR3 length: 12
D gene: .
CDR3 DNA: TGCAGCGTTGGTCTGATCCTGGGTGAGCAGTTCTTC
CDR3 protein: CSVGLILGEQFF

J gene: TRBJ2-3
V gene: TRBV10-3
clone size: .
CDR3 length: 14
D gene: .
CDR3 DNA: TGTGCCATCAGTGAGTCGATCGGCACAGATACGCAGTATTTT
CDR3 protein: CAISESIGTDTQYF

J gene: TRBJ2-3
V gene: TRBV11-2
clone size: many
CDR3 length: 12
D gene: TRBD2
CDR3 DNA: TGTGCCAGCAGCTTGGGGACTAGTACGCAGTATTTT
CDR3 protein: CASSLGTSTQYF

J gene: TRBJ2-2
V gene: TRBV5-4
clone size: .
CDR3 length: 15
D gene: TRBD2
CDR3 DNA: TGTGCCACCAGTATCGGGAGGGCCGGGGCCGGGGAGCTGTTTTTT
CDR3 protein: CATSIGRAGAGELFF

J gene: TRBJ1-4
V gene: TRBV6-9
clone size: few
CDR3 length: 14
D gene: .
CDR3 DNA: TGTGCCAGGAGTTACACAGGGCCTTTGGGGAAACTGTTTTTT
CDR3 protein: CARSYTGPLGKLFF

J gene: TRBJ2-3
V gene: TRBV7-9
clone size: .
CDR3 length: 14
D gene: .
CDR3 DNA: TGTGCCAGCAGCTTTGTAGCTAGCACAGATACGCAGTATTTT
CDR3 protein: CASSFVASTDTQYF

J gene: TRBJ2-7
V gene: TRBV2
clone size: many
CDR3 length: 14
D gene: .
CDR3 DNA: TGTGCCAGCAGTGAAGGGGCACAATACTACGAGCAGTACTTC
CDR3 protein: CASSEGAQYYEQYF

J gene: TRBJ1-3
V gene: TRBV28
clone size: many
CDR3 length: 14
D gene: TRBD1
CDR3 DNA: TGTGCCAGCAGGGACAGGGTGGGCCGGAACACCATATATTTT
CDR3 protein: CASRDRVGRNTIYF

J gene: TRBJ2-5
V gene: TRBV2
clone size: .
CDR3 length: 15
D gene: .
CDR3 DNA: TGTGCCAGCAGTGAAGCTGGCAGGGTTAGCGAGACCCAGTACTTC
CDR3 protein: CASSEAGRVSETQYF

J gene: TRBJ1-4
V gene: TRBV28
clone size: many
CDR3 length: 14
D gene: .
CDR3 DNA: TGTGCCAGCACCCCTATAGGGTCGGGGGAAAAACTGTTTTTT
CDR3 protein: CASTPIGSGEKLFF

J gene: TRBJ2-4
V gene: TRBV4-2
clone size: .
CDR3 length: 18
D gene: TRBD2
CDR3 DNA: TGTGCCAGCAGCCCTGAAGGGACTAGCGGTCTAGCCAAAAACATTCAGTACTTC
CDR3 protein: CASSPEGTSGLAKNIQYF

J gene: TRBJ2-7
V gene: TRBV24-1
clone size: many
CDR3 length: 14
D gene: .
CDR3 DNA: TGTGCCACCAGTGATGCCGGACGGACGTACGAGCAGTACTTC
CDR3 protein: CATSDAGRTYEQYF